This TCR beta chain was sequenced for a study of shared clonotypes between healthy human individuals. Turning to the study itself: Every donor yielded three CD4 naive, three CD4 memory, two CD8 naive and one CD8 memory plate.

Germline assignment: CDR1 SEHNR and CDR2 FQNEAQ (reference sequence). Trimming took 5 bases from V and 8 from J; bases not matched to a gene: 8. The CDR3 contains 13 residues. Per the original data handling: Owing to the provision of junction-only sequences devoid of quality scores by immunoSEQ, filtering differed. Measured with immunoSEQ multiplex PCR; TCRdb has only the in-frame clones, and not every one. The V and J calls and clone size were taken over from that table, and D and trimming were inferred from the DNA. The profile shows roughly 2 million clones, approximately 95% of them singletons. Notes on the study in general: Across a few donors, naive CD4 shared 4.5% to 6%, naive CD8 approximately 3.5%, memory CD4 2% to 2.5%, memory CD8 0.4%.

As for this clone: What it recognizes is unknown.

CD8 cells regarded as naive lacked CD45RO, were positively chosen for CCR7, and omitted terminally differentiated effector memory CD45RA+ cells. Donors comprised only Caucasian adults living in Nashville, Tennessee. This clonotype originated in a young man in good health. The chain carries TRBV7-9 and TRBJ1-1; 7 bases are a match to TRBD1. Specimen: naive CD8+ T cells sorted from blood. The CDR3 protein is CASSPWTGAEAFF. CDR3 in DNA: TGTGCCAGCAGCCCTTGGACAGGAGCCGAAGCTTTCTTT.